These 8 T cell receptor beta chains were sequenced from one sample in a study of cytomegalovirus exposure and HLA in healthy donors. The PCR used 60 Vbeta and 13 Jbeta primers. The repertoire was sequenced with immunoSEQ multiplex PCR; TCRdb's copy has only in-frame clones and lacks some. The sample has roughly 190,000 clones, about three quarters seen once; the top ten hold 1.1%. Source material: PBMCs. These receptors came from a woman in her thirties or forties in good health and CMV-seronegative.

This clone has just a few counts. CDR3 nucleotides: TGTGCCAGCAGCTTTAACAAGAACTATGGCTACACCTTC. Protein product: CASSFNKNYGYTF. The chain employs TRBV11-3 and TRBJ1-2, with unresolved D. The CDR3 is 13 residues long. With 3 bases removed from V and 2 bases from J, the gap between germline ends came to 7 bases. The germline V gene encodes CDR1 SGHNT and CDR2 YENEEA. Supplemented by reference TRBV11-3 and TRBJ1-2, the full variable domain reads EAGVVQSPRYKIIEKKQPVAFWCNPISGHNTLYWYLQNLGQGPELLIRYENEEAVDDSQLPKDRFSAERLKGVDSTLKIQPAELGDSAVYLCASSFNKNYGYTFGSGTRLTVV.

The chain is built from TRBV7-2 and TRBJ2-7; tentatively, D is TRBD1 (6 bases). CDR1 is SGHTA, CDR2 FQGNSA, per germline. The length of the CDR3 is 13 residues. V shed 1 base and J shed 6 bases, with 10 bases lying between them. Here the CDR3 DNA reads TGTGCCAGCAGCTTAGAGAGACAGGTCGAGCAGTACTTC. This translates into CASSLERQVEQYF.

The chain has TRBV29-1 and TRBJ1-1, with D unclear. This CDR3 has 14 amino acids. Germline-derived CDR1 and CDR2 are SQVTM and ANQGSEA. V lost 7 bases, J lost 4 bases, and 19 bases lay in between. The CDR3 DNA reads TGCAGCGCTCAGGCCGAGGGAGTGACCACTGAAGCTTTCTTT. Protein: CSAQAEGVTTEAFF. The full variable domain, rest sourced from reference TRBV29-1 and TRBJ1-1, is SAVISQKPSRDICQRGTSLTIQCQVDSQVTMMFWYRQQPGQSLTLIATANQGSEATYESGFVIDKFPISRPNLTFSTLTVSNMSPEDSSIYLCSAQAEGVTTEAFFGQGTRLTVV.

The chain employs TRBV4-1 and TRBJ2-2; 7 bases line up with TRBD2. V lost 3 bases, J lost 6 bases, and 4 bases stayed unmatched. The germline gives CDR1 MGHRA, CDR2 YSYEKL. There are 14 residues in the CDR3. The CDR3: CASSHPTSSGELFF. CDR3 nucleotides: TGCGCCAGCAGCCACCCGACTAGCTCCGGGGAGCTGTTTTTT.

The chain is built from TRBV19 and TRBJ1-5; 7 bases line up with TRBD1. CDR3 size: 13 residues. Trimming took 4 bases from V and 5 from J; bases not matched to a gene: 2. Germline CDR1 reads LNHDA; CDR2 reads SQIVND (reference sequence). The CDR3 DNA sequence: TGTGCCAGTAGTAGCCAGGGGGATCAGCCCCAGCATTTT. Translating it yields CASSSQGDQPQHF.

V gene TRBV28 combines with J gene TRBJ1-3; D is uncertain. Per the germline V gene, CDR1 is MDHEN and CDR2 is SYDVKM. V gave up 2 bases and J gave up 2 bases, with 13 bases separating them. This CDR3 has 16 amino acids. CDR3 coding DNA: TGTGCCAGCAGTTTAGTGCCCGGAGGGACTGGAAACACCATATATTTT. Translating it yields CASSLVPGGTGNTIYF.

V and J are TRBV18 and TRBJ2-1; 7 bases align to TRBD2. The junction had 12 bases not matched to a gene; V was cut back by 6 bases and J by 7 bases. CDR1 is KGHSH, CDR2 LQKENI, per germline. The CDR3 sequence is 15 residues long. CDR3 sequence: CASSLTGLLLNEQFF. DNA of the CDR3: TGTGCCAGCTCCTTGACGGGACTACTATTGAATGAGCAGTTCTTC. Variable domain in full (rest from reference TRBV18 and TRBJ2-1): NAGVMQNPRHLVRRRGQEARLRCSPMKGHSHVYWYRQLPEEGLKFMVYLQKENIIDESGMPKERFSAEFPKEGPSILRIQQVVRGDSAAYFCASSLTGLLLNEQFFGPGTRLTVL.

This chain links TRBV25-1 with TRBJ2-1; TRBD1 agrees at 9 bases. V shed 4 bases, J shed 7 bases, and the junction held 2 bases outside the gene matches. The CDR3 runs to 13 residues. Germline V gene sequence: CDR1 MGHDK, CDR2 SYGVNS. The CDR3 coding sequence is TGTGCCAGCAGTGCCGGGACAGGGAATGAGCAGTTCTTC. Protein product: CASSAGTGNEQFF.